One T cell receptor beta chain is described in this entry. These data are taken from a study of blood T cell repertoires in COVID-19. This CDR3 is built from 15 residues. Germline values: CDR1 SEHNR, CDR2 FQNEAQ (reference sequence). Unmatched junction bases numbered 9, after V lost 3 bases and J lost 8 bases. In the original analysis: How many nucleated cells were present was estimated from reference gene primer amplification. Some clones are missing from TCRdb's copy, which holds only in-frame ones; the method was immunoSEQ multiplex PCR. The V and J calls and the clone size are those of that table, but D and trimming were determined from the DNA. The table has some 360,000 clones, roughly nine tenths seen once.

This receptor was taken from a woman aged 55 to 70 with COVID-19, enrolled during active disease. The sequenced sample consisted of peripheral blood. The rearrangement links TRBV7-9 to TRBJ2-1, with 8 bases fitting TRBD1. CDR3 DNA sequence: TGTGCCAGCAGCTTTAAGGGACAGGATTGGGATGAGCAGTTCTTC. It yields the protein CASSFKGQDWDEQFF.